Below, 21 T cell receptor beta chains from the same sample are listed, as sequenced in a study of blood T cell repertoires in COVID-19. Libraries were prepared by immunoSEQ multiplex PCR; TCRdb keeps only in-frame clonotypes and omits some of them. The sample gives around 270,000 clones, about 89% of which show up once; under 0.95% is in the top ten. The sample taken for sequencing was peripheral blood. All receptors come from a man younger than 40 with acute or convalescent COVID-19.

The chain combines TRBV28 with TRBJ2-1; D not certain. This CDR3 region has 11 residues. V lost 5 bases, J lost 4 bases, and 3 bases lay in between. Germline CDR1 reads MDHEN; CDR2 reads SYDVKM. As DNA, the CDR3 is TGTGCCAGCAGTCTTTACAATGAGCAGTTCTTC. Residues: CASSLYNEQFF.

This clone showed up just once. This rearrangement joins TRBV5-1 to TRBJ2-7, with 8 bases aligning to TRBD1. The CDR3 extends over 14 amino acids. The trim removed 5 bases at V and 3 bases at J, leaving 7 bases unmatched. CDR1 is SGHRS and CDR2 is YFSETQ in the germline V gene. This CDR3 reads CASRTGQGIYEQYF. CDR3 bases: TGCGCCAGCAGAACCGGACAGGGCATCTACGAGCAGTACTTC.

The J gene is TRBJ1-2, the V gene TRBV28, with D maybe TRBD1 (6 bases). V shed 9 bases and J shed 4 bases, with 15 bases lying between them. Looked up from germline, CDR1 is MDHEN and CDR2 is SYDVKM. The CDR3 runs 13 residues. The CDR3 sequence is CASHRQATYGYTF. As DNA, the CDR3 is TGTGCCAGTCACCGACAGGCGACCTATGGCTACACCTTC.

The rearrangement uses TRBV28 and TRBJ2-2; TRBD2 matches 7 bases. Germline values: CDR1 MDHEN, CDR2 SYDVKM. The CDR3 extends over 15 amino acids. The V gene end was trimmed by 6 bases and the J gene end by 5 bases; junction bases not matched to a gene: 9. The CDR3 nucleotides read TGTGCCAGCAGCTCCGGGGAGGGCATAACCGGGGAGCTGTTTTTT. It translates to CASSSGEGITGELFF.

This sequence joins TRBV27 and TRBJ2-7, with D uncertain. Per the germline V gene, CDR1 is MNHEY and CDR2 is SMNVEV (reference sequence). V lost 3 bases to trimming and J lost 1 base, with 7 bases between them. The CDR3 totals 13 residues. CDR3 amino acids: CASSFRMSYEQYF. As DNA, the CDR3 is TGTGCCAGCAGTTTCCGTATGTCCTACGAGCAGTACTTC.

The V call is TRBV9, the J call TRBJ2-2; 9 nucleotides match TRBD2. Per the germline V gene, CDR1 is SGDLS and CDR2 is YYNGEE. The CDR3 extends over 17 amino acids. V dropped 1 base and J dropped 2; count of bases not matched to a gene: 6. The CDR3 protein is CASSVSAGGPNTGELFF. Here the CDR3 DNA reads TGTGCCAGCAGCGTATCAGCGGGGGGCCCTAACACCGGGGAGCTGTTTTTT.

The chain links TRBV29-1 to TRBJ1-1, with 9 bases identical to TRBD1. CDR3 length: 13 amino acids. The V gene end was trimmed by 6 bases and the J gene end by 3 bases; junction bases not matched to a gene: 5. Germline CDR1 SQVTM, CDR2 ANQGSEA. The CDR3 nucleotides read TGCAGCGTACTACGGGACAGGGACACTGAAGCTTTCTTT. Amino acids: CSVLRDRDTEAFF.

This rearrangement joins TRBV7-9 to TRBJ2-7; D remains ambiguous. The CDR3 is 14 amino acids. V gave up 3 bases and J gave up 0 bases, with 9 bases separating them. Per the germline V gene, CDR1 is SEHNR and CDR2 is FQNEAQ (reference sequence). CDR3 DNA: TGTGCCAGCAGCTTCAGTTCTTCCTCCTACGAGCAGTACTTC. Its translation is CASSFSSSSYEQYF.

The rearrangement links TRBV5-4 to TRBJ1-1; the D gene is possibly TRBD1 (6 bases). The CDR3 length is 15 residues. Germline V gene sequence: CDR1 SGHNT, CDR2 YYREEE (reference sequence). V shed 6 bases and J shed 2 bases, with 17 bases lying between them. This chain's CDR3 is CASTDRRGVNTEAFF. The CDR3 DNA sequence: TGTGCCAGCACGGACAGACGTGGGGTTAACACTGAAGCTTTCTTT. The full variable domain, completed using reference TRBV5-4 and TRBJ1-1, is ETGVTQSPTHLIKTRGQQVTLRCSSQSGHNTVSWYQQALGQGPQFIFQYYREEENGRGNFPPRFSGLQFPNYSSELNVNALELDDSALYLCASTDRRGVNTEAFFGQGTRLTVV.

As concerns this clone: Within the sample, other DNA sequences also encode this same CDR3. This chain uses TRBV29-1 with TRBJ1-1, with 9 bases identical to TRBD1. This CDR3 comprises 12 residues. V shed 6 bases and J 5 bases; nucleotides not matched to a gene: 4. Per germline, CDR1 SQVTM and CDR2 ANQGSEA. In DNA form, the CDR3 reads TGCAGCGTAGGACAGGGGTGGACTGAAGCTTTCTTT. The encoded protein is CSVGQGWTEAFF.

The chain is built from TRBV5-8 and TRBJ1-1, with 10 bases matching TRBD1. The CDR3 runs to 14 residues. The germline CDR1 and CDR2 sequences are SGHTS and YDEGEE. V shed 4 bases, J shed 3 bases, and the junction held 3 bases outside the gene matches. CDR3 protein: CASSRGQGYTEAFF. The CDR3 region has the DNA TGTGCCAGCAGCCGGGGACAGGGGTACACTGAAGCTTTCTTT.

The chain couples TRBV5-1 to TRBJ2-7; D is perhaps TRBD2 (6 bases). Trimming stripped 1 base from V and 5 bases from J, with 19 bases between. There are 16 residues in the CDR3. Germline CDR1 and CDR2: SGHRS and YFSETQ. CDR3 nucleotides: TGCGCCAGCAGCTTGCGAGGTCTGGGGGGAACGGACGAGCAGTACTTC. The encoded protein is CASSLRGLGGTDEQYF.

The chain is built from TRBV28 and TRBJ2-4; D may be TRBD1 (6 bases). This CDR3 contains 16 residues. Trimming left V 3 bases short and J 1 base short, with 13 bases between. Germline V gene sequence: CDR1 MDHEN, CDR2 SYDVKM. The CDR3 bases are TGTGCCAGCAGTTTGTCAGGGGACGTGGCCAAAAACATTCAGTACTTC. Amino acids: CASSLSGDVAKNIQYF.

The chain recombines TRBV7-9 with TRBJ1-6, with TRBD1 matching over 8 bases. The CDR3 has 16 amino acids. Germline V gene sequence: CDR1 SEHNR, CDR2 FQNEAQ (reference sequence). V shed 5 bases and J 10 bases; nucleotides not matched to a gene: 13. CDR3 coding DNA: TGTGCCAGCAGCCCGTGGACAGGGCGGGATGTCTCACCCCTCCACTTT. This encodes CASSPWTGRDVSPLHF.

The chain carries TRBV30 and TRBJ2-1; 7 nucleotides line up with TRBD2. V was clipped by 4 bases and J by 0 bases; unmatched bases: 12. The germline CDR1 and CDR2 sequences are GTSNPN and SVGIG (reference sequence). The CDR3 has 17 residues. The CDR3: CAWIEGWLADSYNEQFF. CDR3 nucleotides: TGTGCCTGGATAGAGGGTTGGCTAGCGGACTCCTACAATGAGCAGTTCTTC.

This sequence joins TRBV27 and TRBJ2-5, with TRBD2 matching 12 bases. V was pared by 4 bases and J by 0 bases, with 9 bases of the junction left unmatched. Germline-derived CDR1 and CDR2 are MNHEY and SMNVEV (reference sequence). The CDR3 contains 18 residues. The CDR3 region has the DNA TGTGCCAGCAGTTCCCGACTAGCGGGGGCGACGTACCAAGAGACCCAGTACTTC. Its translation is CASSSRLAGATYQETQYF.

The chain carries TRBV3-1 (or the pseudogene TRBV3-2) and TRBJ2-1; TRBD2 aligns across 11 bases. The CDR3 runs to 15 residues. Trimming at V came to 3 bases and at J to 5 bases, leaving 3 bases not matched to a gene. Germline assignment: CDR1 LGHDT and CDR2 YNNKEL (reference sequence). This CDR3 reads CASSQGLAENNEQFF. The CDR3 bases are TGTGCCAGCAGCCAGGGACTAGCGGAGAACAATGAGCAGTTCTTC.

Turning to this clone: A much bigger clone sits one base away, suggesting this may be a read error. The chain joins TRBV2 to TRBJ2-1; 9 bases align to TRBD1. The trim removed 6 bases at V and 2 bases at J, leaving 5 bases unmatched. CDR3 size: 15 residues. Germline V gene data show CDR1 as SNHLY and CDR2 as FYNNEI. The CDR3 region is CASSDRDRAYNEQFF. The CDR3 DNA reads TGTGCCAGCAGCGACCGGGACAGGGCCTACAATGAGCAGTTCTTC. The whole variable domain, filled in from reference TRBV2 and TRBJ2-1, reads EPEVTQTPSHQVTQMGQEVILRCVPISNHLYFYWYRQILGQKVEFLVSFYNNEISEKSEIFDDQFSVERPDGSNFTLKIRSTKLEDSAMYFCASSDRDRAYNEQFFGPGTRLTVL.

Note on this clone: The sample contains more than one DNA sequence encoding this CDR3. This chain links TRBV30 with TRBJ1-5, with D hard to call. Germline V gene data show CDR1 as GTSNPN and CDR2 as SVGIG (reference sequence). The V end lost 0 bases, the J end lost 4 bases, and 7 bases lay between the germline ends. The CDR3 has 13 amino acids. CDR3 region: CAWSVRGNQPQHF. The CDR3 DNA reads TGTGCCTGGAGTGTACGCGGGAATCAGCCCCAGCATTTT.

V usage is TRBV6-5 and J usage is TRBJ1-2; the match to TRBD1 covers 8 bases. There are 16 residues in the CDR3. CDR1 MNHEY and CDR2 SVGAGI come from the germline V gene. V dropped 0 bases and J dropped 5; count of bases not matched to a gene: 8. CDR3 DNA: TGTGCCAGCAGTTACTCGAAGGGGACAGGAAAGTATGGCTACACCTTC. This codes for CASSYSKGTGKYGYTF.

J is TRBJ2-5 and V is TRBV14; 7 bases are shared with TRBD2. Per germline, CDR1 SGHDN and CDR2 FVKESK. The CDR3 is made up of 15 amino acids. Losses at the gene ends were 2 bases for V and 2 bases for J; bases not matched to a gene: 5. The CDR3 loop is CASSQPGLPQETQYF. DNA for the CDR3: TGTGCCAGCAGCCAACCGGGACTACCACAAGAGACCCAGTACTTC.